These 29 T cell receptor beta chains share one sample of origin, sequenced in a study of control samples from healthy donors and cancer patients. Data came from immunoSEQ multiplex PCR; TCRdb stores just in-frame clones and leaves some out. The sample lists under 200,000 clones; just under 95% were seen once. Sequenced: blood. Source of these receptors: an older woman in good health.

A few counts support this clone. The chain recombines TRBV6-2 or TRBV6-3 with TRBJ2-3; 8 positions match TRBD2. The V gene's germline CDR1 is MNHEY and CDR2 SVGEGT. The CDR3 extends over 15 amino acids. V lost 3 bases and J lost 5; bases outside the gene matches: 7. CDR3 DNA: TGTGCCAGCAGTTATCCTCCGGGAGGGGTAGATACGCAGTATTTT. Translating gives CASSYPPGGVDTQYF.

V gene TRBV29-1 combines with J gene TRBJ1-6; TRBD1 agrees at 7 bases. Germline CDR1 and CDR2: SQVTM and ANQGSEA. The CDR3 has 13 amino acids. CDR3 sequence (DNA): TGCAGAGATAACCGGGACAGAGATTCACCCCTCCACTTT. Translated, it gives CRDNRDRDSPLHF.

The chain is built from TRBV18 and TRBJ2-3; TRBD2 matches at 9 bases. After removal of 3 bases from V and 2 bases from J, the junction contained 15 bases not matched to a gene. Germline V gene data show CDR1 as KGHSH and CDR2 as LQKENI. There are 19 residues in the CDR3. The CDR3 loop is CASSPPAGGQEGYTDTQYF. The CDR3 bases are TGTGCCAGCTCACCTCCAGCGGGGGGCCAAGAGGGTTACACAGATACGCAGTATTTT.

The chain combines TRBV6-2 or TRBV6-3 with TRBJ1-2; no reliable D call. V was cut by 2 bases and J by 3 bases, with 7 bases left in between. The V gene's germline CDR1 is MNHEY and CDR2 SVGEGT. The CDR3 covers 13 residues. For the CDR3, the DNA is TGTGCCAGCAGTTACCTGGAGGACTATGGCTACACCTTC. Translating it yields CASSYLEDYGYTF.

V and J are TRBV6-2 or TRBV6-3 and TRBJ2-7; D call uncertain. This CDR3 contains 14 residues. The germline V gene has CDR1 MNHEY and CDR2 SVGEGT. The V and J ends lost 6 bases and 2 bases respectively, with 14 bases between them. The CDR3 spells CASSDRMVTYEQYF. The CDR3, as DNA: TGTGCCAGCAGCGATCGGATGGTAACCTACGAGCAGTACTTC.

In regard to this clone: This CDR3 is missing its conserved last phenylalanine or tryptophan, likely due to a read error. It is unclear where the CDR3 begins or ends on the DNA, so no DNA is shown, and the CDR3 is as TCRdb lists it. This chain connects TRBV6-5 to TRBJ1-2. The CDR3 numbers 13 amino acids, ends counted. From germline, CDR1 is MNHEY and CDR2 SVGAGI. The CDR3 protein is CASSPDGLPTYRA.

The chain couples TRBV7-9 to TRBJ1-3; no firm D call. Germline loops: CDR1 SEHNR, CDR2 FQNEAQ (reference sequence). CDR3 size: 14 residues. V shed 1 base and J shed 3 bases, with 7 bases lying between them. CDR3 sequence: CASSLGVIGNTIYF. The CDR3 DNA reads as TGTGCCAGCAGCTTAGGAGTGATTGGAAACACCATATATTTT.

This clone was recorded only once. The chain carries TRBV7-9 and TRBJ2-2, with D maybe TRBD2 (5 bases). Trimming pared 1 base from V and 4 bases from J, leaving 10 bases between. Germline loops: CDR1 SEHNR, CDR2 FQNEAQ (reference sequence). The CDR3 runs to 15 residues. The CDR3 bases are TGTGCCAGCAGCTTAGATTCGGGAATCACCGGGGAGCTGTTTTTT. This encodes CASSLDSGITGELFF.

The chain couples TRBV9 to TRBJ2-3; D tentatively fits TRBD1 or TRBD2 (6 bases each). The germline gives CDR1 SGDLS, CDR2 YYNGEE. The CDR3 sequence is 14 residues long. V lost 3 bases, J lost 5 bases, and 13 bases lay in between. The CDR3 reads CASSDGGQGDTQYF. CDR3 DNA sequence: TGTGCCAGCAGCGATGGGGGGCAGGGAGATACGCAGTATTTT.

The chain uses TRBV6-2 or TRBV6-3 and TRBJ2-7; either TRBD1 or TRBD2 may supply D (5 bases each). Trimming removed 4 bases from V and 4 bases from J, with 5 bases in between. The CDR3 runs 11 residues. CDR1 MNHEY and CDR2 SVGEGT come from the germline V gene. Written as DNA, the CDR3 is TGTGCCAGCAGTTGGGGGTACGAGCAGTACTTC. The encoded protein is CASSWGYEQYF.

The J gene is TRBJ2-3, the V gene TRBV9, with D possibly being TRBD1 (6 bases). Germline loops: CDR1 SGDLS, CDR2 YYNGEE. The CDR3 consists of 15 residues. Trimming cost V 0 bases and J 5 bases, with 13 bases left between them. CDR3 DNA sequence: TGTGCCAGCAGCGTAGCTGGGGACAATCTAGATACGCAGTATTTT. Translating it yields CASSVAGDNLDTQYF. Looking up the rest from reference TRBV9 and TRBJ2-3 gives the full variable domain: DSGVTQTPKHLITATGQRVTLRCSPRSGDLSVYWYQQSLDQGLQFLIQYYNGEERAKGNILERFSAQQFPDLHSELNLSSLELGDSALYFCASSVAGDNLDTQYFGPGTRLTVL.

The genes are TRBV18 and TRBJ1-1, with TRBD1 matching over 7 bases. The germline V gene has CDR1 KGHSH and CDR2 LQKENI. This CDR3 region has 13 residues. The V segment lost 4 bases and the J segment 7 bases; nucleotides outside the gene matches: 6. The CDR3 nucleotides are TGTGCCAGCTCACAACAGGGGAAGCTTGAAGCTTTCTTT. Protein: CASSQQGKLEAFF.

The chain has TRBV6-5 and TRBJ2-7; 7 bases match TRBD1. Germline CDR1 reads MNHEY; CDR2 reads SVGAGI. V lost 6 bases and J lost 3; bases outside the gene matches: 8. The CDR3 loop spans 14 amino acids. DNA of the CDR3: TGTGCCAGCAGCCCACTAGGGGACAGCTACGAGCAGTACTTC. It encodes CASSPLGDSYEQYF.

This clone was detected a few times. The chain uses TRBV29-1 and TRBJ1-4; 7 bases are a match to TRBD1. CDR3 length: 13 residues. Looked up from germline, CDR1 is SQVTM and CDR2 is ANQGSEA. The J segment lost 3 bases and the V segment lost 3 bases, leaving 1 base of the junction unmatched. CDR3 DNA: TGCAGCGTTGAGACAGGGTCTAATGAAAAACTGTTTTTT. This translates into CSVETGSNEKLFF.

The chain has TRBV4-1 and TRBJ2-1, with D possibly matching TRBD1 (5 bases). CDR3 length: 15 amino acids. Trimming cost V 1 base and J 4 bases, with 11 bases left between them. Germline V gene lookup returns CDR1 MGHRA and CDR2 YSYEKL. The CDR3 nucleotides read TGCGCCAGCAGCCAAGGACAGTGGGGATACAATGAGCAGTTCTTC. This codes for CASSQGQWGYNEQFF.

This chain uses TRBV4-1 with TRBJ2-1; D gene uncertain. The V gene's germline CDR1 is MGHRA and CDR2 YSYEKL. CDR3 length: 14 residues. The V and J ends lost 6 bases and 5 bases respectively, with 14 bases between them. The CDR3 DNA sequence: TGCGCCAGCAGTCCTCTTCTAAGGGACAATGAGCAGTTCTTC. Its protein product is CASSPLLRDNEQFF.

The V and J genes are TRBV3-1 (or the pseudogene TRBV3-2) and TRBJ2-2; D gene ambiguous. V was trimmed by 5 bases and J by 5 bases, leaving 15 bases between them. Looked up from germline, CDR1 is LGHDT and CDR2 is YNNKEL (reference sequence). CDR3 length equals 15 residues. The CDR3 protein is CASSTRASSTGELFF. The CDR3 nucleotides read TGTGCCAGCAGCACCCGGGCCTCTAGTACCGGGGAGCTGTTTTTT.

The chain links TRBV3-1 (or the pseudogene TRBV3-2) to TRBJ2-1, with D possibly TRBD2 on 7 matching bases. The V end lost 4 bases, the J end lost 8 bases, and 18 bases lay between the germline ends. The CDR3 runs to 15 residues. The germline V gene has CDR1 LGHDT and CDR2 YNNKEL (reference sequence). CDR3 loop: CASSRLGGAQDEQFF. The CDR3, as DNA: TGTGCCAGCAGCCGATTAGGGGGGGCCCAGGATGAGCAGTTCTTC.

This clone was seen a handful of times. CDR3 amino acids: CASSSAQNRGKGNEKLFF. The CDR3, as DNA: TGTGCCAGCAGTTCCGCACAAAACAGGGGGAAGGGTAATGAAAAACTGTTTTTT. The J gene is TRBJ1-4, the V gene TRBV6-2 or TRBV6-3; TRBD1 aligns across 8 bases. The germline V gene encodes CDR1 MNHEY and CDR2 SVGEGT. The CDR3 covers 18 residues. V was pared by 4 bases and J by 4 bases, with 14 bases of the junction left unmatched.

J is TRBJ2-3 and V is TRBV5-6; 7 bases agree with TRBD1. This CDR3 is 16 amino acids long. Per the germline V gene, CDR1 is SGHDT and CDR2 is YYEEEE. After removal of 0 bases from V and 1 base from J, the junction contained 5 bases not matched to a gene. DNA of the CDR3: TGTGCCAGCAGCTTGGTCAAGGGGGCGGGCACAGATACGCAGTATTTT. Its protein is CASSLVKGAGTDTQYF.

The chain links TRBV7-9 to TRBJ1-2; TRBD1 agrees at 9 bases. Germline V gene sequence: CDR1 SEHNR, CDR2 FQNEAQ (reference sequence). Losses at the gene ends were 5 bases for V and 7 bases for J; bases not matched to a gene: 17. The CDR3 is 17 amino acids. The CDR3 nucleotides read TGTGCCAGCAGCCAACCGGACAGGGGATCTGCTGGGGGTGGCTACACCTTC. Translating it yields CASSQPDRGSAGGGYTF.

This chain connects TRBV7-9 to TRBJ1-3; tentatively, D is TRBD1 (5 bases). This CDR3 comprises 16 residues. CDR1 and CDR2 from the germline V gene are SEHNR and FQNEAQ (reference sequence). Trimming removed 1 base from V and 1 base from J, with 11 bases in between. The CDR3 sequence is CASSLEGLVSGNTIYF. The CDR3 DNA reads TGTGCCAGCAGCTTAGAGGGACTAGTTTCTGGAAACACCATATATTTT.

This chain links TRBV6-2 or TRBV6-3 with TRBJ1-2; no reliable D call. This CDR3 has 12 residues. The germline CDR1 and CDR2 sequences are MNHEY and SVGEGT. V was cut by 2 bases and J by 2 bases, with 3 bases left in between. The CDR3 sequence: CASSYDNYGYTF. CDR3 nucleotide sequence: TGTGCCAGCAGTTACGACAACTATGGCTACACCTTC.

V gene TRBV18 combines with J gene TRBJ2-7; no firm D call. V was trimmed by 1 base and J by 0 bases, leaving 10 bases between them. CDR1 KGHSH and CDR2 LQKENI come from the germline V gene. This CDR3 contains 15 residues. The CDR3, as DNA: TGTGCCAGCTCACCACGGGCTGCGTCCTCCTACGAGCAGTACTTC. Translation gives CASSPRAASSYEQYF.

The CDR3 bases are TGTGCCAGCTCACCGGCGCCAGTTCAGGCCTATGGCTACACCTTC. Its protein product is CASSPAPVQAYGYTF. The rearrangement uses TRBV18 and TRBJ1-2; D unresolved. Looked up from germline, CDR1 is KGHSH and CDR2 is LQKENI. CDR3 size: 15 residues. V dropped 3 bases and J dropped 4 bases, with 15 bases sitting between them. The entire variable domain, with the rest obtained from reference TRBV18 and TRBJ1-2, is as follows: NAGVMQNPRHLVRRRGQEARLRCSPMKGHSHVYWYRQLPEEGLKFMVYLQKENIIDESGMPKERFSAEFPKEGPSILRIQQVVRGDSAAYFCASSPAPVQAYGYTFGSGTRLTVV.

This rearrangement joins TRBV7-9 to TRBJ1-1; D is unclear. The CDR3 loop spans 12 amino acids. V lost 1 base and J 6 bases, leaving 6 bases between the germline ends. The germline gives CDR1 SEHNR, CDR2 FQNEAQ (reference sequence). The CDR3 spells CASSLGGAEAFF. The CDR3 DNA is TGTGCCAGCAGCTTAGGCGGGGCTGAAGCTTTCTTT.

The gene calls are TRBV20-1 and TRBJ2-1; no firm D call. Between the trimmed V and J ends, which lost 6 bases and 10 bases, there was a span of 13 bases. CDR3 size: 11 residues. The V gene's germline CDR1 is DFQATT and CDR2 SNEGSKA (reference sequence). CDR3 sequence: CSANERIEQFF. In DNA, the CDR3 is TGCAGTGCCAATGAGCGCATAGAGCAGTTCTTC.

The chain combines TRBV7-8 with TRBJ1-6; the D gene is possibly TRBD1 (5 bases). Germline CDR1 SGHVS, CDR2 FQNEAQ. The CDR3 length is 16 residues. V was shortened by 0 bases and J by 5 bases, with 11 bases between the two germline ends. The CDR3 DNA sequence: TGTGCCAGCAGCTTAGCGGGTCAGGGTCATAATTCACCCCTCCACTTT. This gives the protein CASSLAGQGHNSPLHF.

This sequence joins TRBV20-1 and TRBJ2-2; 13 bases line up with TRBD2. J gave up 4 bases and V 3 bases, and 11 bases lay outside the gene matches. This CDR3 contains 18 residues. Germline V gene sequence: CDR1 DFQATT, CDR2 SNEGSKA (reference sequence). CDR3 region: CSASRRTSGGLSTGELFF. The CDR3 coding sequence is TGCAGTGCTAGTCGCAGGACTAGCGGGGGACTAAGCACCGGGGAGCTGTTTTTT.